These 10 T cell receptor beta chains were all obtained from the same sample, sequenced in a study of T cell responses to AZD1222 COVID-19 vaccine. Profiled with immunoSEQ multiplex PCR; TCRdb holds only in-frame clones, not every one. Among 84,000 or so clones listed, around nine tenths were seen once. The sample in question was peripheral blood, obtained on day 0 of AZD1222 vaccination. Receptors were obtained from an adult in good health.

V and J are TRBV7-3 and TRBJ2-3; no definite D call. CDR1 is SGHTA and CDR2 is FQGTGA in the germline V gene. V was trimmed by 5 bases and J by 0 bases, leaving 12 bases between them. The length of the CDR3 is 15 residues. The DNA of the CDR3 is TGTGCCAGCAGCCCGACCCCCGGAAGCACAGATACGCAGTATTTT. It yields the protein CASSPTPGSTDTQYF.

The CDR3 coding sequence is TGTGCCAGCTCCGAGCCGTTAGGCACAGATACGCAGTATTTT. Its translation: CASSEPLGTDTQYF. V gene TRBV6-6 combines with J gene TRBJ2-3; no firm D call. The V gene lost 8 bases and the J gene lost 1 base, with 13 bases spanning the gap. CDR1 is MNHNY and CDR2 is SVGAGI in the germline V gene (reference sequence). There are 14 residues in the CDR3.

This chain connects TRBV4-1 to TRBJ2-7; D is perhaps TRBD1 (6 bases). There are 16 residues in the CDR3. V lost 2 bases and J lost 4, with 18 bases in between. The germline V gene encodes CDR1 MGHRA and CDR2 YSYEKL. In nucleotides, the CDR3 is TGCGCCAGCAGCCAATCCTCTGGACAGAGCCCTTACGAGCAGTACTTC. It translates to CASSQSSGQSPYEQYF.

As to this clone: One end of the junction is discordant with germline, which a read error may explain. CDR3 residues: CASGEVTTRYEQYF. In nucleotides, the CDR3 is TGTGCCAGCGGTGAGGTCACGACGAGGTACGAGCAGTACTTC. This chain uses TRBV6-1 with TRBJ2-7; D is uncertain. This CDR3 region has 14 residues. The germline V gene encodes CDR1 MNHNS and CDR2 SASEGT.

This chain joins TRBV9 and TRBJ1-2; D might be TRBD1 (5 bases). The CDR3 loop spans 14 amino acids. The germline CDR1 and CDR2 sequences are SGDLS and YYNGEE. Trimming pared 0 bases from V and 10 bases from J, leaving 16 bases between. CDR3 in amino acids: CASSVGLGDQAYTF. Written as DNA, the CDR3 is TGTGCCAGCAGCGTAGGATTAGGGGACCAGGCCTACACCTTC.

The chain uses TRBV3-1 (or the pseudogene TRBV3-2) and TRBJ2-7; the D is unclear. CDR3 length equals 16 residues. V was shortened by 3 bases and J by 6 bases, with 21 bases between the two germline ends. Germline CDR1 LGHDT, CDR2 YNNKEL (reference sequence). The CDR3 loop is CASSQAGLQTSSEQYF. The CDR3 coding sequence is TGTGCCAGCAGCCAGGCCGGGCTTCAGACATCGTCCGAGCAGTACTTC.

The rearrangement uses TRBV30 and TRBJ1-1; D gene uncertain. The CDR3 length is 15 residues. Trimming took off 8 bases at V and 0 bases at J, with 19 bases between the two ends. CDR1 is GTSNPN and CDR2 is SVGIG in the germline V gene (reference sequence). The CDR3 here is CAGINLQEMNTEAFF. The CDR3 region has the DNA TGTGCCGGAATTAACCTCCAGGAGATGAACACTGAAGCTTTCTTT.

This clone was counted a single time. The chain joins TRBV6-2 or TRBV6-3 to TRBJ1-2; D remains ambiguous. Per the germline V gene, CDR1 is MNHEY and CDR2 is SVGEGT. The V end lost 2 bases, the J end lost 8 bases, and 12 bases lay between the germline ends. The CDR3 length is 13 residues. The CDR3 region is CASSYSTHPGYTF. The CDR3 nucleotides read TGTGCCAGCAGTTACAGTACCCACCCGGGCTACACCTTC.

The chain couples TRBV6-5 to TRBJ1-2; D is perhaps TRBD1 (6 bases). The CDR3 totals 13 residues. Deletions cut 2 bases from V and 4 bases from J, with 8 bases between. In germline, CDR1 is MNHEY, CDR2 SVGAGI. Here the CDR3 reads CASSYAQGYGYTF. CDR3 DNA: TGTGCCAGCAGTTACGCACAGGGCTATGGCTACACCTTC.

The V call is TRBV5-1, the J call TRBJ1-4; tentatively, D is TRBD1 (6 bases). V lost 0 bases and J lost 0, with 12 bases in between. This CDR3 comprises 17 residues. CDR1 is SGHRS and CDR2 is YFSETQ in the germline V gene. The CDR3 spells CASSLAGGGPTNEKLFF. The CDR3 DNA reads as TGCGCCAGCAGCTTGGCCGGAGGGGGGCCAACTAATGAAAAACTGTTTTTT.